This T cell receptor beta chain is drawn from a study of shared clonotypes between healthy human individuals (dated by TCRdb to between 2020 and 2021). Regarding the research as a whole: Two women and a few men aged 18 to 49 years were included in the cohort. Per donor, three plates each were used for CD4 naive and CD4 memory, two for CD8 naive, and one for CD8 memory. To estimate repertoire size and how much clonotype sharing occurs between individuals, the study deeply sequenced the blood TCR repertoires of five healthy adults. Libraries were prepared and TCR repertoires were sequenced by different laboratories using diverse techniques, in order to increase sequencing depth and limit assay-specific biases. Between about 0.94 and 10 billion PBMCs per donor were obtained by leukapheresis. The paper as a whole reports these results and caveats: Compared with non-shared clonotypes, clonotypes shared by all four sorted-subset donors had higher generation probabilities. Even with the large sequencing depth, rarefaction of the sorted-subset datasets indicated that sequencing was incomplete. Larger estimated clonotype richness was generally found for naive subsets than for memory subsets. Because the study included a small number of donors, the genetic and exposure-history diversity represented was limited. Based on pairwise subsampling, the degree of clonotype sharing among donors was expected to be affected by sequencing depth. Sampling was restricted to blood, and TCR repertoires in tissue are likely to differ from TCR repertoires in blood. When several donors were compared, the shared fraction of clonotypes was 5% to 6.5% for naive CD4, 3.5% to 4% for naive CD8, more than 2% for memory CD4, and less than 0.5% for memory CD8.

From cysteine to phenylalanine, the CDR3 is 17 amino acids long. The only DNA kept is the CDR3, 51 bases in frame from the first base. Deletion took 4 bases off V and 0 bases off J, with a span of 16 bases between the germline ends. CDR1 and CDR2, per the germline V gene, are SGHTS and YDEGEE. Using the deep immunoSEQ assay, multiplex PCR amplified TCR CDR3 regions from genomic DNA. For each cell subset, the extracted genomic DNA was distributed evenly across all wells of several immunoSEQ 96-well plates, and each plate served as one replicate. Each replicate PCR for sorted subsets received about 0.2 ug genomic DNA, equal to about 30,000 T cell genomes. Purified libraries were quantified with a Qubit 3.0 fluorometer, sized on a Bioanalyzer 2100, and re-quantified with the KAPA Library Quantification kit. Each immunoSEQ 96-well plate was sequenced on its own single-read 150-cycle Illumina NextSeq 550 flow cell. The study's processing was this. Because the immunoSEQ output held only junctional sequences and lacked quality scores, the filtering could not match the filtering applied to full-length reads. Sequences were annotated with PyIR, a Python wrapper for IgBLAST v1.9, and V/J genes and CDR3 were assigned using IMGT germline references. Reads were removed for weak V/J assignments (E-value above 1e-6), missing CDR3, stop codons, out-of-frame junctions, or ambiguous translated residues. V3J clonotypes were defined as sequences sharing the same inferred V gene, J gene, and CDR3 amino acid sequence. The percentage overlap between two repertoires was calculated by dividing the number of shared unique clonotypes by the size of the smaller repertoire. Repertoire richness was assessed with RTK rarefaction, the Chao1 estimator, and Recon v2.1 estimates of unobserved clonotypes. For all TCRbeta clonotypes obtained by the gDNA method from a few donors, generation probabilities were computed with OLGA. This is the immuneACCESS table as TCRdb keeps it, with only in-frame sequences that have V and J called. A part of the clones is gone; compared with another copy, unresolved V genes explain less than half, and the rest is unexplained. The V and J calls and clone size are taken from that table; D and trimming were inferred from the DNA. The sample yields about 1.9 million clones; around 95% were counted once. Of the sample, approximately 1.7% falls within the top ten clones.

To note about this clone: It lacks a known antigen. Base qualities are missing; no much larger clone stands one base away.

CD8 naive samples were obtained by positive selection for CCR7 among CD45RO-negative cells, yielding a CD45RA+CCR7+ population from which TemRA cells were excluded. Healthy HIV-negative adults with no recently reported acute infections or vaccinations were included as donors. Every donor was a Caucasian adult living in Nashville, Tennessee, USA. Blood was obtained by leukapheresis, after which PBMCs were separated by Ficoll-Histopaque density gradient centrifugation and cryopreserved in liquid nitrogen vapor phase. Purity and quantity of every magnetically sorted T cell population were checked by analytical flow cytometry. From each sorted fraction, genomic DNA was isolated and quantified by UV absorbance on a Nanodrop 2000c.

Source material: naive CD8+ T cells from PBMCs. Read against the paper, the sample's cell subset or site label means: CD45RA+CCR7+. This receptor was identified in a man aged 18-30 years in good health. Some clones in this sample may be carry-over from other donors' samples. The V and J segments used are TRBV5-8 and TRBJ2-2, with a tentative D call of TRBD1 or TRBD2, each matching 5 bases. The base sequence is TGTGCCAGCAGCCCACCCCCCGGGGCCGCGAACACCGGGGAGCTGTTTTTT. Protein translation: CASSPPPGAANTGELFF.